Listed below are T cell receptor beta chains from one sample, sequenced in a study of blood T cell repertoires in COVID-19. Sequenced by immunoSEQ multiplex PCR; TCRdb stores in-frame clones only, minus some. The sample shows approximately 240,000 clones, 70% to 85% of them seen only once. Material: peripheral blood. The source of these receptors is a woman in her 40s with active or convalescent COVID-19. The conserved cysteine and the conserved F or W are not part of the CDR3 here.

J gene | V gene | CDR3 protein
TRBJ1-6 | TRBV30 | AWQGASRNSPLH
TRBJ1-2 | TRBV6-5 | ASSPVTGEGYT
TRBJ2-5 | TRBV5-6 | ASSVQGRETQY
TRBJ1-5 | TRBV6-6 | ASSYPGPPIQPQH
TRBJ1-2 | TRBV18 | ASSPRGQGFYGYT
TRBJ2-1 | TRBV6-1 | ASSEAKLVAGARREQF
TRBJ2-4 | TRBV5-4 | ASSLSRGNIQY
TRBJ2-1 | TRBV11-1 | ASSLARERGDNEQF
TRBJ1-2 | TRBV10-3 | AISGGYNYGYT
TRBJ1-1 | TRBV11-2 | ASSLDGGGRKNTEAF
TRBJ2-5 | TRBV7-2 | ASSSVAGTSGGYQETQY
TRBJ1-5 | TRBV12-3/TRBV12-4 | ASSLQGGQPQH
TRBJ1-1 | TRBV28 | ASRFRTGLMNTEAF
TRBJ1-2 | TRBV28 | ASSFGGGYIYGYT
TRBJ1-2 | TRBV6-5 | ASRQGPIGYGYT
TRBJ1-4 | TRBV2 | ASRPDRAEGKLF
TRBJ1-2 | TRBV7-9 | ASSLTGTGLTYGYT
TRBJ1-4 | TRBV5-1 | ASSLLGATNEKLF
TRBJ1-2 | TRBV12-3/TRBV12-4 | ASSLQGYGYT
TRBJ1-2 | TRBV28 | ASSLAAEYGYT
TRBJ2-3 | TRBV5-1 | ASSLITGGTDTQY
TRBJ1-2 | TRBV5-4 | ASSLAGIYGYT
TRBJ1-1 | TRBV9 | ASSVEVREGAEAF
TRBJ1-5 | TRBV19 | ASSRGTGGWSNQPQH
TRBJ1-1 | TRBV5-1 | ASSRDPGQNTEAF
TRBJ2-3 | TRBV7-2 | ASSLLVAGVDTQY
TRBJ1-1 | TRBV5-4 | ASSLGPGGRMNTEAF
TRBJ2-5 | TRBV4-1 | ASSRWRRETQY
TRBJ1-2 | TRBV14 | ASSQVPLGVYGYT
TRBJ2-1 | TRBV5-5 | ASSLSTGYNEQF
TRBJ1-1 | TRBV11-1 | ASSFPGVTEAF
TRBJ1-1 | TRBV7-9 | ASSSTGAYTEAF
TRBJ1-2 | TRBV3-1/TRBV3-2 | ASSSRTGYGYT
TRBJ1-5 | TRBV5-1 | ASSLEEGQPQH
TRBJ1-2 | TRBV6-1 | ASSEYGGVGYT
TRBJ1-4 | TRBV19 | ASQGVRPVREKLF
TRBJ2-1 | TRBV6-5 | ASSRSGGRDEQF
TRBJ1-4 | TRBV18 | ASSPLTGERSEKLF
TRBJ1-4 | TRBV29-1 | SVLRQGAVEKLF
TRBJ1-2 | TRBV12-5 | ASGLGLRGGYT
TRBJ2-5 | TRBV5-1 | ASTTSGGEQETQY
TRBJ2-7 | TRBV3-1/TRBV3-2 | ASSLGTSSSTEQY
TRBJ2-3 | TRBV7-2 | ASSYDRDTRVLQY
TRBJ2-5 | TRBV7-7 | ASSLVSGGPVETQY
TRBJ1-4 | TRBV28 | ASSPPTGVNEKLF
TRBJ1-2 | TRBV28 | ASSLTPGTGPNYGYT
TRBJ1-3 | TRBV5-6 | ASSFRGGQRFGSGNTIY
TRBJ1-5 | TRBV7-8 | ASSLSGNQPQH
TRBJ1-5 | TRBV6-1 | ASSERRQLSNQPQH
TRBJ1-1 | TRBV10-3 | AISPRQENTEAF
TRBJ2-1 | TRBV2 | ASSGDRGNEQF
TRBJ1-1 | TRBV28 | ASRRTGGEEAF
TRBJ2-4 | TRBV3-1/TRBV3-2 | ASSQEGLAGFPNIQY
TRBJ2-3 | TRBV5-1 | ASSTDSGGVADTQY
TRBJ2-7 | TRBV28 | ASSFPGQAYEQY
TRBJ1-1 | TRBV25-1 | ASSEYSVNTEAF
TRBJ1-2 | TRBV5-1 | ASSPGTGETYGYT
TRBJ1-2 | TRBV6-6 | ASSRTDTSNYGYT
TRBJ2-2 | TRBV2 | ASSILAGQNTGELF